What follows are 30 T cell receptor beta chains derived from one specimen sequenced in a study of blood T cells in healthy people across ages. The second PCR ran about 6 to 12 cycles with a sample-barcoded 5' primer and J-beta primers. TCRdb reprocessed the 5' RACE reads via MiXCR and lists one record per CDR3 protein. The sample shows about 1.6 million distinct CDR3 sequences, 34% of them seen only once. The sample taken for sequencing was blood. The receptors stem from a woman aged 25 to 39 in good health.

This clonotype has a handful of counts. The chain couples TRBV14 to TRBJ2-7; 9 bases are a match to TRBD1. Trimming removed 1 base from V and 2 bases from J; junction bases left unmatched: 3. This CDR3 is 15 amino acids long. Germline V gene sequence: CDR1 SGHDN, CDR2 FVKESK. The CDR3 DNA is TGTGCCAGCAGCCAAGCGACAGGGGGAACCTACGAGCAGTACTTC. It encodes CASSQATGGTYEQYF. Together with reference TRBV14 and TRBJ2-7, the CDR3 gives the full variable domain: EAGVTQFPSHSVIEKGQTVTLRCDPISGHDNLYWYRRVMGKEIKFLLHFVKESKQDESGMPNNRFLAERTGGTYSTLKVQPAELEDSGVYFCASSQATGGTYEQYFGPGTRLTVT.

This clonotype was observed once. The genes are TRBV5-1 and TRBJ2-7, with D perhaps TRBD1 (5 bases). The V and J ends lost 0 bases and 3 bases respectively, with 13 bases between them. The germline V gene encodes CDR1 SGHRS and CDR2 YFSETQ. This CDR3 comprises 15 residues. CDR3 amino acids: CASSLAPWGLYEQYF. DNA of the CDR3: TGCGCCAGCAGCTTGGCCCCCTGGGGCCTCTACGAGCAGTACTTC.

V gene TRBV27 combines with J gene TRBJ2-7, with 8 positions matching TRBD1. CDR3 size: 12 residues. V lost 6 bases and J lost 6; bases outside the gene matches: 4. CDR1 is MNHEY, CDR2 SMNVEV, per germline (reference sequence). Here the CDR3 DNA reads TGTGCCAGCAGGGGACAGGTCTGCGAGCAGTACTTC. Translating it yields CASRGQVCEQYF.

The chain joins TRBV5-1 to TRBJ1-1, with a tentative D call TRBD1 (5 bases). This CDR3 comprises 16 residues. V lost 2 bases and J lost 2, with 16 bases in between. The germline gives CDR1 SGHRS, CDR2 YFSETQ. For the CDR3, the DNA is TGCGCCAGCAGCTTATCAGGGAGCATCCTTAACACTGAAGCTTTCTTT. It encodes CASSLSGSILNTEAFF.

J is TRBJ1-1 and V is TRBV30; D is perhaps TRBD1 (5 bases). Germline CDR1 is GTSNPN and CDR2 is SVGIG (reference sequence). The CDR3 has 12 residues. Trimming shortened V by 4 bases and J by 4 bases, and 10 bases separated the two germline ends. DNA of the CDR3: TGTGCCTGGACAGGGTCGAGCACTGAAGCTTTCTTT. Its protein is CAWTGSSTEAFF.

The rearrangement links TRBV6-1 to TRBJ1-1, with D possibly TRBD1 on 6 matching bases. The V gene lost 3 bases and the J gene lost 5 bases, with 13 bases spanning the gap. The CDR3 has 14 amino acids. Germline CDR1 reads MNHNS; CDR2 reads SASEGT. CDR3 amino acids: CASSDWGASTEAFF. In nucleotides, the CDR3 is TGTGCCAGCAGTGACTGGGGGGCTTCTACTGAAGCTTTCTTT.

The rearrangement links TRBV5-1 to TRBJ2-7; 12 nucleotides line up with TRBD2. This CDR3 has 17 amino acids. V trimming: 3 bases; J trimming: 4 bases; junction bases outside the gene matches: 11. CDR1 is SGHRS, CDR2 YFSETQ, per germline. The CDR3 nucleotides read TGCGCCAGCAGCTCCCCACTAGCGGGAGGTATTAGTTACGAGCAGTACTTC. Translated: CASSSPLAGGISYEQYF.

CDR3 nucleotide sequence: TGTGCCAGCAGTGGCCTCCTTAGCACAGATACGCAGTATTTT. The encoded protein is CASSGLLSTDTQYF. V usage is TRBV2 and J usage is TRBJ2-3; no firm D call. Trimming removed 4 bases at V and 0 bases at J, with 8 bases between. Germline V gives CDR1 SNHLY, CDR2 FYNNEI. The CDR3 is 14 residues long.

There are a few counts of this clonotype. V is TRBV15 and J is TRBJ2-7; the match to TRBD2 covers 10 bases. From germline, CDR1 is LNHNV and CDR2 YYDKDF (reference sequence). The CDR3 totals 16 residues. V was pared by 0 bases and J by 3 bases, with 5 bases of the junction left unmatched. The CDR3 here is CATSRDTLAGVYEQYF. The CDR3 DNA is TGTGCCACCAGCAGAGATACCCTAGCGGGAGTCTACGAGCAGTACTTC.

This clonotype has ten or more counts. The chain carries TRBV6-6 and TRBJ2-7, with 7 bases lining up with TRBD1. This CDR3 contains 15 residues. The ends lost 6 bases at V and 1 base at J; junction bases unmatched: 9. Germline loops: CDR1 MNHNY, CDR2 SVGAGI (reference sequence). CDR3 bases: TGTGCCAGCAGAGCAGGGACAGTTGGGTCCTACGAGCAGTACTTC. It codes for CASRAGTVGSYEQYF.

The count of this clonotype is one. This rearrangement joins TRBV2 to TRBJ2-3; 12 nucleotides agree with TRBD2. This CDR3 has 16 amino acids. The J segment lost 6 bases and the V segment lost 4 bases, leaving 8 bases of the junction unmatched. In germline, CDR1 is SNHLY, CDR2 FYNNEI. Here the CDR3 reads CASSGKLAGGADTQYF. In DNA form, the CDR3 reads TGTGCCAGCAGTGGTAAACTAGCGGGGGGTGCGGATACGCAGTATTTT.

The chain combines TRBV20-1 with TRBJ2-1; D is perhaps TRBD1 or TRBD2 (5 bases each). This CDR3 contains 15 residues. Per the germline V gene, CDR1 is DFQATT and CDR2 is SNEGSKA (reference sequence). V shed 0 bases and J shed 7 bases, with 16 bases lying between them. CDR3 region: CSARDRLAGRNEQFF. The CDR3 region has the DNA TGCAGTGCTAGAGATCGGCTAGCAGGGCGGAATGAGCAGTTCTTC.

Details on this clonotype: A much larger clone is a single base away; this may be a read error. The J gene is TRBJ2-7, the V gene TRBV6-2 or TRBV6-3; D is unclear. Germline values: CDR1 MNHEY, CDR2 SVGEGT. Trimming stripped 2 bases from V and 2 bases from J, with 4 bases between. The CDR3 is 12 residues long. In DNA form, the CDR3 reads TGTGCCAGCAGTTACCGCCCCTACGAGCAGTACTTC. Protein: CASSYRPYEQYF.

The rearrangement uses TRBV5-1 and TRBJ2-1; the match to TRBD1 covers 7 bases. Germline V gene data show CDR1 as SGHRS and CDR2 as YFSETQ. This CDR3 has 17 amino acids. Trimming cost V 4 bases and J 4 bases; bases outside gene matches: 14. The CDR3 loop reads CASSPEGDRARYNEQFF. For the CDR3, the DNA is TGCGCCAGCAGCCCAGAGGGCGACAGGGCCCGATACAATGAGCAGTTCTTC. Drawing the rest from reference TRBV5-1 and TRBJ2-1, the complete variable domain is KAGVTQTPRYLIKTRGQQVTLSCSPISGHRSVSWYQQTPGQGLQFLFEYFSETQRNKGNFPGRFSGRQFSNSRSEMNVSTLELGDSALYLCASSPEGDRARYNEQFFGPGTRLTVL.

The V gene is TRBV30, the J gene TRBJ2-7; D ambiguous. Germline loops: CDR1 GTSNPN, CDR2 SVGIG (reference sequence). The V and J ends lost 0 bases and 7 bases respectively, with 7 bases between them. The CDR3 contains 11 residues. CDR3 region: CAWSVEVEQYF. CDR3 DNA sequence: TGTGCCTGGAGTGTAGAGGTGGAGCAGTACTTC.

This clonotype was recorded many times. CDR3: CSVEGLAGIHNEQFF. DNA of the CDR3: TGCAGCGTTGAAGGACTAGCGGGGATACACAATGAGCAGTTCTTC. The V and J genes are TRBV29-1 and TRBJ2-1; 11 nucleotides line up with TRBD2. The V segment lost 1 base and the J segment 5 bases; nucleotides outside the gene matches: 4. The germline CDR1 and CDR2 sequences are SQVTM and ANQGSEA. This CDR3 contains 15 residues.

The chain uses TRBV5-4 and TRBJ2-2; tentatively, D is TRBD2 (6 bases). This CDR3 contains 16 residues. V gave up 4 bases and J gave up 9 bases, with 22 bases separating them. CDR1 SGHNT and CDR2 YYREEE come from the germline V gene (reference sequence). CDR3 in amino acids: CASSRDRDSSKRELFF. CDR3 DNA: TGTGCCAGCAGCCGCGACCGGGACTCGTCCAAAAGGGAGCTGTTTTTT.

Worth noting for this clonotype: A read error may produce the germline difference seen at one junction end. This sequence joins TRBV7-2 and TRBJ2-3; 12 nucleotides line up with TRBD2. CDR3 size: 16 residues. Germline V gene data show CDR1 as SGHTA and CDR2 as FQGNSA. The CDR3 loop is CASSSGTSGSTDMQYF. DNA of the CDR3: TGTGCCAGCAGCTCGGGGACTAGCGGGTCCACAGATATGCAGTATTTT. The full variable domain, with the rest looked up from reference TRBV7-2 and TRBJ2-3, is GAGVSQSPSNKVTEKGKDVELRCDPISGHTALYWYRQSLGQGLEFLIYFQGNSAPDKSGLPSDRFSAERTGGSVSTLTIQRTQQEDSAVYLCASSSGTSGSTDMQYFGPGTRLTVL.

This clonotype has just a few counts. The rearrangement joins TRBV7-9 to TRBJ2-3, with 14 bases that match TRBD2. Germline V gene sequence: CDR1 SEHNR, CDR2 FQNEAQ (reference sequence). CDR3 length: 17 residues. V lost 2 bases to trimming and J lost 5 bases; unmatched junction nucleotides: 6. The CDR3 DNA reads TGTGCCAGCAGCTTACCCCTCGGGACTAGCGGGAGAGATACGCAGTATTTT. Translating it yields CASSLPLGTSGRDTQYF.

This clonotype was seen more than once but under ten times. The chain employs TRBV20-1 and TRBJ1-5; 7 bases match TRBD1. The V and J ends lost 3 bases and 5 bases, in that order; junction bases with no gene match: 13. CDR1 and CDR2 (germline): DFQATT, SNEGSKA (reference sequence). The CDR3 runs 16 residues. The CDR3 is CSASRDSNRGDQPQHF. The CDR3 DNA is TGCAGTGCTAGCCGGGACAGCAATCGCGGGGATCAGCCCCAGCATTTT.

This clonotype was seen many times. The V and J genes are TRBV4-1 and TRBJ2-1; D is unresolved. V lost 0 bases, J lost 4 bases, and 13 bases lay in between. Germline CDR1 MGHRA, CDR2 YSYEKL. The CDR3 is 16 residues long. The CDR3 nucleotides read TGCGCCAGCAGCCAAGATAGGATGACCGGATACAATGAGCAGTTCTTC. Translated: CASSQDRMTGYNEQFF.

The table lists this clonotype with a few counts. The V and J genes are TRBV7-8 and TRBJ1-5; TRBD1 aligns across 7 bases. This CDR3 has 16 amino acids. J gave up 2 bases and V 0 bases, and 4 bases lay outside the gene matches. Germline lookup yields CDR1 SGHVS and CDR2 FQNEAQ. The CDR3 nucleotides are TGTGCCAGCAGCTTAGCGAACAGGGGAGGCAATCAGCCCCAGCATTTT. Translating gives CASSLANRGGNQPQHF.

The rearrangement joins TRBV2 to TRBJ2-3, with 7 nucleotides matching TRBD2. The CDR3 has 14 residues. V lost 8 bases, J lost 1 base, and 6 bases stayed unmatched. Germline-derived CDR1 and CDR2 are SNHLY and FYNNEI. CDR3 sequence: CASGREQGTDTQYF. CDR3 DNA: TGTGCCAGCGGGCGGGAGCAGGGCACAGATACGCAGTATTTT.

This rearrangement joins TRBV7-6 to TRBJ2-2; D remains ambiguous. The germline V and J ends were trimmed by 0 bases and 8 bases, with 10 bases remaining between them. CDR1 SGHVS and CDR2 FNYEAQ come from the germline V gene. CDR3 length equals 14 residues. CDR3 region: CASSLALPEGELFF. The CDR3 region has the DNA TGTGCCAGCAGCTTAGCCCTACCCGAGGGGGAGCTGTTTTTT.

The J gene is TRBJ2-1, the V gene TRBV20-1; D is unresolved. Germline lookup yields CDR1 DFQATT and CDR2 SNEGSKA (reference sequence). The V end lost 1 base, the J end lost 0 bases, and 13 bases lay between the germline ends. This CDR3 comprises 16 residues. The CDR3 bases are TGCAGTGCTAGAGCCCTGGCCATAAGCTCCTACAATGAGCAGTTCTTC. Protein product: CSARALAISSYNEQFF.

The chain uses TRBV6-1 and TRBJ2-3; 9 nucleotides match TRBD2. J gave up 5 bases and V 0 bases, and 3 bases lay outside the gene matches. Germline CDR1 reads MNHNS; CDR2 reads SASEGT. CDR3 length equals 15 residues. The CDR3 sequence is CASSEASGGLDTQYF. The CDR3 DNA sequence: TGTGCCAGCAGTGAAGCTAGCGGGGGTCTAGATACGCAGTATTTT.

This chain links TRBV6-1 with TRBJ1-4, with D possibly TRBD1 on 5 matching bases. V shed 2 bases and J shed 7 bases, with 8 bases lying between them. Germline V CDR1 and CDR2: MNHNS, SASEGT. This CDR3 contains 13 residues. The CDR3 nucleotides read TGTGCCAGCAGTGAATGGGGGAGTGAAAAACTGTTTTTT. Translation: CASSEWGSEKLFF.

The chain recombines TRBV9 with TRBJ2-7; no definite D call. The length of the CDR3 is 14 residues. Germline CDR1 SGDLS, CDR2 YYNGEE. Trimming shortened V by 0 bases and J by 2 bases, and 9 bases separated the two germline ends. The CDR3 DNA sequence: TGTGCCAGCAGCGTAGAGGTCCTTACCTACGAGCAGTACTTC. It is translated as CASSVEVLTYEQYF.

This clonotype was seen more than once but under ten times. This chain joins TRBV4-1 and TRBJ1-2; the match to TRBD1 covers 9 bases. The germline V gene has CDR1 MGHRA and CDR2 YSYEKL. This CDR3 is built from 16 residues. The V gene end was trimmed by 1 base and the J gene end by 3 bases; junction bases not matched to a gene: 6. Written as DNA, the CDR3 is TGCGCCAGCAGCCAAGGCCCCGGACAGGGGTACTATGGCTACACCTTC. Residues: CASSQGPGQGYYGYTF.

This clonotype showed up just a few times. The chain joins TRBV20-1 to TRBJ2-5, with 9 bases that match TRBD2. Germline CDR1 and CDR2: DFQATT and SNEGSKA (reference sequence). The ends lost 3 bases at V and 7 bases at J; junction bases unmatched: 12. The CDR3 is 15 amino acids. The CDR3 protein is CSARSASGNVGTQYF. The CDR3 DNA sequence: TGCAGTGCTAGGTCGGCTAGCGGGAATGTTGGGACCCAGTACTTC.